This TCR beta chain was sequenced during a study of blood T cell repertoires in COVID-19. Background on the study: The United States, Italy and Spain supplied acute and convalescent COVID-19 samples. The cDNA or gDNA used as material had been derived from T cells, B-cell-depleted T cells, or PBMCs.

Clones were read by immunoSEQ multiplex PCR, and TCRdb kept only the in-frame ones, dropping some. The data contain a few hundred thousand clones, roughly 88% of them singletons. The ends lost 0 bases at V and 5 bases at J; junction bases unmatched: 12. Germline assignment: CDR1 MGHRA and CDR2 YSYEKL. This CDR3 comprises 18 residues. The sequenced material came from PBMCs or T cells enriched from blood (not recorded which). The chain is built from TRBV4-1 and TRBJ2-5; TRBD2 aligns across 10 bases. This clonotype was obtained from a woman between 40 and 55 years old with acute COVID-19. Written as DNA, the CDR3 is TGCGCCAGCAGCCAAGACTTTCGGCTAGCGGGAGAGGAGGAGACCCAGTACTTC. Protein sequence: CASSQDFRLAGEEETQYF.